Listed here are 18 T cell receptor beta chains from one sample, sequenced in a study of CD8 T cells in ankylosing spondylitis. TCRdb re-called the 5' RACE reads through MiXCR, storing one row per CDR3 protein. The data hold approximately 100,000 distinct CDR3 sequences, with less than 25% observed a single time. Sample: synovial fluid, either unsorted or a sorted T cell fraction (not recorded which). Source of these receptors: a male donor with ankylosing spondylitis.

V usage is TRBV11-2 and J usage is TRBJ2-1; 8 nucleotides align to TRBD2. Germline V gives CDR1 SGHAT, CDR2 FQNNGV. The CDR3 has 18 amino acids. The ends lost 2 bases at V and 6 bases at J; junction bases unmatched: 15. The CDR3 region is CASSLKGQWAGGSNEQFF. CDR3 bases: TGTGCCAGCAGCTTAAAAGGTCAGTGGGCGGGAGGCTCCAATGAGCAGTTCTTC.

This clonotype turned up a few times. The CDR3: CASSFRGGSNTGELFF. CDR3 in DNA: TGCGCCAGCAGCTTCAGGGGGGGCTCGAACACCGGGGAGCTGTTTTTT. The chain is built from TRBV5-1 and TRBJ2-2; D possibly matches TRBD1 or TRBD2 (7 bases each). Germline loops: CDR1 SGHRS, CDR2 YFSETQ. The CDR3 runs 16 residues. V was pared by 2 bases and J by 0 bases, with 11 bases between. The variable domain in full, completed from reference TRBV5-1 and TRBJ2-2, reads KAGVTQTPRYLIKTRGQQVTLSCSPISGHRSVSWYQQTPGQGLQFLFEYFSETQRNKGNFPGRFSGRQFSNSRSEMNVSTLELGDSALYLCASSFRGGSNTGELFFGEGSRLTVL.

The V gene is TRBV20-1, the J gene TRBJ2-5; 10 bases map to TRBD1. Trimming at V came to 3 bases and at J to 4 bases, leaving 8 bases not matched to a gene. Germline CDR1 and CDR2: DFQATT and SNEGSKA (reference sequence). The CDR3 consists of 15 residues. CDR3 sequence (DNA): TGCAGTGCTAGGAATCCGACAGGGGGCGGAGAGACCCAGTACTTC. It specifies CSARNPTGGGETQYF.

At least ten counts were recorded for this clonotype. The chain carries TRBV15 and TRBJ2-1; tentatively, D is TRBD1 or TRBD2 (5 bases each). The germline V gene encodes CDR1 LNHNV and CDR2 YYDKDF (reference sequence). This CDR3 region has 12 residues. The V and J ends lost 5 bases and 8 bases respectively, with 10 bases between them. CDR3 bases: TGTGCCACCAGCCCTCGAGGGGATGAGCAGTTCTTC. Amino acids: CATSPRGDEQFF.

This clonotype was seen more than once but under ten times. The CDR3 is CASSFPPAGGDNQPQHF. Written as DNA, the CDR3 is TGTGCCAGCAGTTTTCCCCCCGCAGGGGGGGACAATCAGCCCCAGCATTTT. V gene TRBV12-3 or TRBV12-4 combines with J gene TRBJ1-5; 7 nucleotides agree with TRBD1. The V and J ends lost 3 bases and 3 bases, in that order; junction bases with no gene match: 11. CDR3 length: 17 residues.

This clonotype appeared many times. The chain uses TRBV12-3 or TRBV12-4 and TRBJ2-2, with D unclear. V lost 5 bases to trimming and J lost 8 bases, with 12 bases between them. CDR3 length: 13 amino acids. CDR3 region: CASSLRTRGELFF. The DNA for the CDR3 is TGTGCCAGCAGTCTACGAACAAGGGGGGAGCTGTTTTTT.

V usage is TRBV7-2 and J usage is TRBJ2-1; D not resolved. This CDR3 comprises 15 residues. V was shortened by 1 base and J by 3 bases, with 10 bases between the two germline ends. Germline assignment: CDR1 SGHTA and CDR2 FQGNSA. CDR3 in DNA: TGTGCCAGCAGCTTAGGGGCAGCCCTCTACAATGAGCAGTTCTTC. It yields the protein CASSLGAALYNEQFF.

This clonotype turned up a few times. This sequence joins TRBV3-1 and TRBJ2-7; D is undetermined. Between the trimmed V and J ends, which lost 1 base and 5 bases, there was a span of 6 bases. Germline V gene lookup returns CDR1 LGHDT and CDR2 YNNKEL (reference sequence). The CDR3 covers 12 residues. CDR3 amino acids: CASSQAVHEQYV. The CDR3 nucleotides are TGTGCCAGCAGCCAAGCTGTCCACGAGCAGTACGTC.

The V and J genes are TRBV7-8 and TRBJ1-5; 7 bases match TRBD1. CDR1 SGHVS and CDR2 FQNEAQ come from the germline V gene. The CDR3 spans 18 residues. V lost 2 bases and J lost 0; bases outside the gene matches: 10. CDR3 sequence: CASSLRGPRVHSNQPQHF. The CDR3 DNA reads as TGTGCCAGCAGCTTAAGGGGGCCCAGAGTCCATAGCAATCAGCCCCAGCATTTT.

The rearrangement joins TRBV5-6 to TRBJ1-3; D is possibly TRBD1 (5 bases). Germline lookup yields CDR1 SGHDT and CDR2 YYEEEE. CDR3 length: 14 residues. V lost 1 base, J lost 1 base, and 6 bases lay in between. CDR3 in DNA: TGTGCCAGCAGCTTGAGGGGATCTGGAAACACCATATATTTT. This encodes CASSLRGSGNTIYF.

This clonotype has ten or more counts. V gene TRBV6-1 combines with J gene TRBJ1-5; no clear D gene. The germline V gene encodes CDR1 MNHNS and CDR2 SASEGT. The CDR3 spans 15 residues. V was cut by 2 bases and J by 2 bases, with 10 bases left in between. CDR3 loop: CASSESGFRNQPQHF. DNA of the CDR3: TGTGCCAGCAGTGAATCTGGGTTTCGCAATCAGCCCCAGCATTTT.

The chain joins TRBV20-1 to TRBJ2-1; either TRBD1 or TRBD2 may supply D (5 bases each). The germline V gene encodes CDR1 DFQATT and CDR2 SNEGSKA (reference sequence). Deletions cut 3 bases from V and 3 bases from J, with 12 bases between. The CDR3 is 14 amino acids. DNA of the CDR3: TGCAGTGCTAGTCCTGGGGACCTCTACAATGAGCAGTTCTTC. This encodes CSASPGDLYNEQFF.

This clonotype was detected many times. The gene calls are TRBV30 and TRBJ2-3, with 8 bases lining up with TRBD1. In germline, CDR1 is GTSNPN, CDR2 SVGIG (reference sequence). Trimming removed 0 bases from V and 7 bases from J; junction bases left unmatched: 6. CDR3 length equals 14 residues. CDR3 bases: TGTGCCTGGAGTGTACCAGGGGGCAAGAATACGCAGTATTTT. Its translation: CAWSVPGGKNTQYF.

The V and J genes are TRBV12-3 or TRBV12-4 and TRBJ1-1; D might be TRBD1 (5 bases). CDR3 size: 16 residues. V shed 0 bases and J shed 1 base, with 12 bases lying between them. The CDR3 DNA reads TGTGCCAGCAGTTTAGCCCAGGGTTACGGGAACACTGAAGCTTTCTTT. It translates to CASSLAQGYGNTEAFF.

This chain connects TRBV2 to TRBJ1-6; 8 bases line up with TRBD1. The CDR3 length is 15 residues. V shed 6 bases, J shed 6 bases, and the junction held 7 bases outside the gene matches. Germline CDR1 and CDR2: SNHLY and FYNNEI. The CDR3 loop is CASRASDRGNSPLHF. DNA of the CDR3: TGTGCCAGCAGGGCGAGTGACAGGGGTAATTCACCCCTCCACTTT.

This clonotype was seen a handful of times. Written as DNA, the CDR3 is TGTGCCAGCAGCGTAGGCGGGGACACTGAAGCTTTCTTT. It codes for CASSVGGDTEAFF. The chain couples TRBV9 to TRBJ1-1; D not certain. The CDR3 loop spans 13 amino acids. V was clipped by 0 bases and J by 3 bases, with 6 bases between them. Germline V gene data show CDR1 as SGDLS and CDR2 as YYNGEE. The complete variable domain, with remaining parts taken from reference TRBV9 and TRBJ1-1, reads DSGVTQTPKHLITATGQRVTLRCSPRSGDLSVYWYQQSLDQGLQFLIQYYNGEERAKGNILERFSAQQFPDLHSELNLSSLELGDSALYFCASSVGGDTEAFFGQGTRLTVV.

The chain recombines TRBV15 with TRBJ2-5; D remains unclear. This CDR3 spans 13 amino acids. Germline V gene data show CDR1 as LNHNV and CDR2 as YYDKDF (reference sequence). Trimming stripped 0 bases from V and 2 bases from J, with 4 bases between. The CDR3, as DNA: TGTGCCACCAGCAGAGAACAGCAAGAGACCCAGTACTTC. This translates into CATSREQQETQYF.

The genes are TRBV2 and TRBJ1-5, with 11 nucleotides matching TRBD1. The V and J ends lost 7 bases and 1 base, in that order; junction bases with no gene match: 6. The CDR3 is made up of 16 amino acids. Per germline, CDR1 SNHLY and CDR2 FYNNEI. CDR3: CASKRDRGLSNQPQHF. As DNA, the CDR3 is TGTGCCAGCAAAAGGGACAGGGGGTTGAGCAATCAGCCCCAGCATTTT. The whole variable domain, filled in from reference TRBV2 and TRBJ1-5, reads EPEVTQTPSHQVTQMGQEVILRCVPISNHLYFYWYRQILGQKVEFLVSFYNNEISEKSEIFDDQFSVERPDGSNFTLKIRSTKLEDSAMYFCASKRDRGLSNQPQHFGDGTRLSIL.